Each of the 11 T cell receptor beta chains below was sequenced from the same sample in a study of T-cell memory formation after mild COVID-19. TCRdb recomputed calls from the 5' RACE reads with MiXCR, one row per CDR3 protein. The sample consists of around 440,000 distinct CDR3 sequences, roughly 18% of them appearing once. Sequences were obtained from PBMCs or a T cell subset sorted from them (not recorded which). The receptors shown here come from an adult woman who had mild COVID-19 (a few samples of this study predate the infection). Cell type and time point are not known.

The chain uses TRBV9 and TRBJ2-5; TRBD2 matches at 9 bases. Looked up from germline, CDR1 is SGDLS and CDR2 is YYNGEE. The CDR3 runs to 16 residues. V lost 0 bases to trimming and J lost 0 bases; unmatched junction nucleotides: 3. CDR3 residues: CASSVGAGGYQETQYF. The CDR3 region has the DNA TGTGCCAGCAGCGTAGGCGCGGGGGGGTACCAAGAGACCCAGTACTTC.

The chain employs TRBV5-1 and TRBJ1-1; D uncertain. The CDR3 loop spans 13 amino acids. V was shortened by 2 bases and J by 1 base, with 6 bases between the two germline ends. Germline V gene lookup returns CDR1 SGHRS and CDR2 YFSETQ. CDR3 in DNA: TGCGCCAGCAGCTTTGTAGAGAACACTGAAGCTTTCTTT. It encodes CASSFVENTEAFF.

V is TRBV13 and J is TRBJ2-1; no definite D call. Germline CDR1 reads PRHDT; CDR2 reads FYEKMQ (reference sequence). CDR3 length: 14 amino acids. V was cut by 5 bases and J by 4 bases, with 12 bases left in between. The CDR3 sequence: CASSPDVPYNEQFF. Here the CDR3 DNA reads TGTGCCAGCAGCCCAGACGTACCTTACAATGAGCAGTTCTTC.

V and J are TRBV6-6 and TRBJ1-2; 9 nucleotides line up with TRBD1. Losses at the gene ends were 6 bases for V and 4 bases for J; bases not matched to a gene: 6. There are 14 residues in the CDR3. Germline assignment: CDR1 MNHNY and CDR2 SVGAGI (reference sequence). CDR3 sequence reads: CASRQGQGGYGYTF. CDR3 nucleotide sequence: TGTGCCAGCAGGCAGGGACAGGGAGGCTATGGCTACACCTTC.

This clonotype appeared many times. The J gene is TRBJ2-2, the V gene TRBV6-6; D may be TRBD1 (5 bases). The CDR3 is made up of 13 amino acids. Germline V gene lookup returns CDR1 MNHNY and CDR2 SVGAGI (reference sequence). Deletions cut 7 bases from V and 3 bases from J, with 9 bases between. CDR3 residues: CASKGHDTGELFF. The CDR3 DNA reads TGTGCCAGCAAAGGACACGACACCGGGGAGCTGTTTTTT.

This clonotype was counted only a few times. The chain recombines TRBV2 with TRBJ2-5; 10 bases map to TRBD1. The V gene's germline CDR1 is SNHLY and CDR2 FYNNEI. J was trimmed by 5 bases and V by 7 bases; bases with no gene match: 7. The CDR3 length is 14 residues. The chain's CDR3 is CASTQLGQGETQYF. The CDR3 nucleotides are TGTGCCAGCACCCAGTTGGGACAGGGGGAGACCCAGTACTTC.

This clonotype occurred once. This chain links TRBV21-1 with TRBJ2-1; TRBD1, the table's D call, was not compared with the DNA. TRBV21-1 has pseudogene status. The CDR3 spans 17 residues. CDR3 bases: TGTGCCAGCAGCCCCGAATTAGGGGGACAGGACTACAATGAGCAGTTCTTC. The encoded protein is CASSPELGGQDYNEQFF.

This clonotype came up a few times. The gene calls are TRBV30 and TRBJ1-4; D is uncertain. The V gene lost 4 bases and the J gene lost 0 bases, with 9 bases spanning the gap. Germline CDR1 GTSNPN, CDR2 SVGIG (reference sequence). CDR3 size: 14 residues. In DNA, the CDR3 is TGTGCCTGGAAATCCCGTCCAACTAATGAAAAACTGTTTTTT. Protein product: CAWKSRPTNEKLFF.

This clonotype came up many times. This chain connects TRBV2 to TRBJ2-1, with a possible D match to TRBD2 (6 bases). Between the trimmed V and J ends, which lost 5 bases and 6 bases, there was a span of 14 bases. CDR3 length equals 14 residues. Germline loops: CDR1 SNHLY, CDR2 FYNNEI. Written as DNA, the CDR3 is TGTGCCAGCAGTTCGGGGTACGGGGGCAATGAGCAGTTCTTC. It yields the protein CASSSGYGGNEQFF. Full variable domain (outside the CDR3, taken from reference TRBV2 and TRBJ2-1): EPEVTQTPSHQVTQMGQEVILRCVPISNHLYFYWYRQILGQKVEFLVSFYNNEISEKSEIFDDQFSVERPDGSNFTLKIRSTKLEDSAMYFCASSSGYGGNEQFFGPGTRLTVL.

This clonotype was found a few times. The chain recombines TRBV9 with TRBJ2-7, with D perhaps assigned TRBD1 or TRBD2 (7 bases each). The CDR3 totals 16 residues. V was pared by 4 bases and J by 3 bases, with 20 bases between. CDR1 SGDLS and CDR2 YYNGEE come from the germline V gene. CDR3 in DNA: TGTGCCAGCAGCTCAGGGGGGGCATTCCGTTACTACGAGCAGTACTTC. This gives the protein CASSSGGAFRYYEQYF. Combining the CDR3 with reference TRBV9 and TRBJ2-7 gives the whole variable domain DSGVTQTPKHLITATGQRVTLRCSPRSGDLSVYWYQQSLDQGLQFLIQYYNGEERAKGNILERFSAQQFPDLHSELNLSSLELGDSALYFCASSSGGAFRYYEQYFGPGTRLTVT.

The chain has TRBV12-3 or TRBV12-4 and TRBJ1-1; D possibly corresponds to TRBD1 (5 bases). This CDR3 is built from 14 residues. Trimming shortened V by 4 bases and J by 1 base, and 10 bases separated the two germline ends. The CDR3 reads CASSSGRWNTEAFF. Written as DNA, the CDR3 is TGTGCCAGCAGTTCGGGACGGTGGAACACTGAAGCTTTCTTT.